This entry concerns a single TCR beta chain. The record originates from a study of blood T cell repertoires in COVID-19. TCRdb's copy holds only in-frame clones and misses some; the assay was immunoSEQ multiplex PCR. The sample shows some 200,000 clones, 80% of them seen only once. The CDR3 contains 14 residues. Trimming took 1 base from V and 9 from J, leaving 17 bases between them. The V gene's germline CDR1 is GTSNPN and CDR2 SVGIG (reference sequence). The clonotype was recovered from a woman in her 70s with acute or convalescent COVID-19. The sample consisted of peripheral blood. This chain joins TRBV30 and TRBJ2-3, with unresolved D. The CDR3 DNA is TGTGCCTGGAGTGGTTTGGGCCCATTAGAGACGCAGTATTTT. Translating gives CAWSGLGPLETQYF.